This TCR beta chain was profiled in a study of response to subunit inactivated influenza vaccine. Turning to this clonotype: Its target is unknown.

TCRdb itself ran the RT-PCR reads through MiXCR, one entry per CDR3 protein. The table includes around 520,000 distinct CDR3 sequences, roughly 25% detected once. Overall study findings and caveats: Authors suggested seasonal influenza vaccinations each recruit few new T cells.

The CDR3 totals 14 residues. The clonotype comes from a man aged 45 to 65 who received an inactivated influenza vaccine. The rearrangement joins TRBV21-1 to TRBJ2-5; the table calls TRBD1, which could not be checked here. TRBV21-1 is given as a pseudogene. The starting material was CD4+ T cells sorted from PBMCs, obtained about 5 days after vaccination. The CDR3 coding sequence is TGTGCCAGCGCGACCCCTGTAGGGGTGCAGACCCAGTACTTC. Protein product: CASATPVGVQTQYF.